The source of this T cell receptor beta chain is a study of OX40 agonist ivuxolimab in advanced cancers. Overall study: Every patient in dose escalation had hepatocellular carcinoma, melanoma, renal cell or head and neck cancer.

Trimming left V 2 bases short and J 0 bases short, with 8 bases between. The germline V gene encodes CDR1 MNHNY and CDR2 SVGAGI (reference sequence). The CDR3 totals 14 residues. Repertoires were generated with immunoSEQ multiplex PCR, while TCRdb's copy carries only in-frame clones and drops some. The table shows some 65,000 clones, with roughly 87% occurring only once. This sequence originates from an adult with an advanced solid tumor such as melanoma, head and neck, liver or kidney cancer. The chain has TRBV6-6 and TRBJ2-7; D is ambiguous. The sequencing here drew on CD4+ or CD8+ T cells sorted from blood, taken in a trial of the OX40 agonist ivuxolimab. The CDR3 region is CASSYGGDSYEQYF. Written as DNA, the CDR3 is TGTGCCAGCAGTTACGGCGGAGACTCCTACGAGCAGTACTTC.